This paragraph reports one T cell receptor (beta chain). Its antigen is undetermined. This sample is part of a study of OX40 agonist ivuxolimab in advanced cancers. The overall study: The drug used for patients, ivuxolimab, was an agonistic anti-OX40 (CD134) antibody. Overall study results and limits: In the 0.1-3.0 mg/kg groups, partial responders showed among the lowest expansion. CD8+ T cells averaged more expanded clones than CD4+.

Per germline, CDR1 MGHDK and CDR2 SYGVNS. Between the trimmed V and J ends, which lost 6 bases and 6 bases, there was a span of 18 bases. This CDR3 contains 14 residues. The method was immunoSEQ multiplex PCR; TCRdb's version includes in-frame clones alone and lacks a portion of them. The data hold fewer than 100,000 clones, with about nine tenths observed a single time. The rearrangement links TRBV25-1 to TRBJ2-7; the D is unclear. Here the sequenced sample was CD4+ or CD8+ T cells sorted from blood, taken in a trial of the OX40 agonist ivuxolimab. The TCR originated in an adult with an advanced solid tumor such as melanoma, head and neck, liver or kidney cancer. Here the CDR3 DNA reads TGTGCCAGCAGGGCCGGACCCCCCTGGATCGAGCAGTACTTC. This gives the protein CASRAGPPWIEQYF.